The 23 T cell receptor beta chains listed next were all sequenced from one sample in a study of regulatory T cells in long-lasting Graves disease. Time point: newly diagnosed GD, antithyroid drugs for less than 3 months. PBMC-derived RNA was used for the TCR library. Construction of TCR beta libraries relied on iRepertoire HTBI primers and on Arm-PCR targeting CDR3 regions. TCRdb analysed the multiplex PCR reads with MiXCR anew, one entry per CDR3 protein. The sample yields about 540,000 distinct CDR3 sequences, less than 15% seen once. The same data also went into a second study, on T cells in Graves' hyperthyroidism and ophthalmopathy.

The sample here was peripheral blood mononuclear cells (PBMCs), taken at new diagnosis, from a patient treated with antithyroid drugs. Receptors originate from a man aged 25-45 years with Graves disease.

The table lists this clonotype with many counts. The chain combines TRBV15 with TRBJ1-5; possible D gene TRBD1, 6 bases. The V end lost 2 bases, the J end lost 6 bases, and 11 bases lay between the germline ends. The CDR3 sequence is 14 residues long. Per germline, CDR1 LNHNV and CDR2 YYDKDF (reference sequence). In nucleotides, the CDR3 is TGTGCCACCAGCAGACAGGGGATTGGTCAGCCCCAGCATTTT. Amino acids: CATSRQGIGQPQHF.

This clonotype was seen ten or more times. The chain has TRBV6-1 and TRBJ1-1; D gene unclear. This CDR3 contains 14 residues. From germline, CDR1 is MNHNS and CDR2 SASEGT. The ends were cut back, 3 bases at V and 0 bases at J, with 8 bases in the middle. This CDR3 is CASSDYHLNTEAFF. CDR3 in DNA: TGTGCCAGCAGTGACTACCACCTGAACACTGAAGCTTTCTTT.

In its sample, this clonotype was seen many times. The rearrangement uses TRBV18 and TRBJ2-5, with no clear D. CDR1 KGHSH and CDR2 LQKENI come from the germline V gene. V was cut by 0 bases and J by 4 bases, with 12 bases left in between. This CDR3 spans 15 amino acids. The CDR3 DNA is TGTGCCAGCTCACCACCGGGTCCGGTAGGAGAGACCCAGTACTTC. Translated: CASSPPGPVGETQYF. Complete variable domain (other parts from reference TRBV18 and TRBJ2-5): NAGVMQNPRHLVRRRGQEARLRCSPMKGHSHVYWYRQLPEEGLKFMVYLQKENIIDESGMPKERFSAEFPKEGPSILRIQQVVRGDSAAYFCASSPPGPVGETQYFGPGTRLLVL.

The chain is built from TRBV2 and TRBJ2-7; maybe TRBD1 (6 bases). V shed 3 bases and J shed 5 bases, with 17 bases lying between them. Germline CDR1 reads SNHLY; CDR2 reads FYNNEI. The CDR3 sequence is 15 residues long. The CDR3 region has the DNA TGTGCCAGCAGTGACAGAGCGGCAGGGGTCCACGAGCAGTACTTC. Translation: CASSDRAAGVHEQYF.

This clonotype has only a few counts. The chain recombines TRBV6-1 with TRBJ2-7; 7 nucleotides align to TRBD1. This CDR3 is built from 15 residues. Germline values: CDR1 MNHNS, CDR2 SASEGT. The V and J ends lost 7 bases and 2 bases, in that order; junction bases with no gene match: 11. CDR3 bases: TGTGCCAGCACTACGACGGGACAGCTAGCCTACGAGCAGTACTTC. Translating gives CASTTTGQLAYEQYF.

This clonotype was observed at least ten times. This rearrangement joins TRBV2 to TRBJ2-5; a weak D match, TRBD1 (5 bases). The germline CDR1 and CDR2 sequences are SNHLY and FYNNEI. The CDR3 has 13 amino acids. With 9 bases removed from V and 3 bases from J, the gap between germline ends came to 14 bases. The CDR3 DNA reads as TGTGCCAGTGGGGCAGGTGCTGAAGAGACCCAGTACTTC. Translating gives CASGAGAEETQYF.

This clonotype was picked up many times. This rearrangement joins TRBV6-5 to TRBJ1-5; perhaps TRBD1 as D (5 bases). V gave up 2 bases and J gave up 2 bases, with 10 bases separating them. The CDR3 loop spans 15 amino acids. Germline CDR1 MNHEY, CDR2 SVGAGI. The CDR3 nucleotides read TGTGCCAGCAGTTACGAGATAGGGGGCAATCAGCCCCAGCATTTT. It encodes CASSYEIGGNQPQHF.

This clonotype was counted many times. V usage is TRBV18 and J usage is TRBJ2-5; a possible D gene is TRBD2 (5 bases). The CDR3 loop spans 16 amino acids. With 3 bases removed from V and 0 bases from J, the gap between germline ends came to 14 bases. In germline, CDR1 is KGHSH, CDR2 LQKENI. The CDR3 spells CASSPSVGGYQETQYF. In nucleotides, the CDR3 is TGTGCCAGCTCACCCTCTGTCGGAGGTTACCAAGAGACCCAGTACTTC.

The CDR3 reads CAGGLAGSPLHF. CDR3 sequence (DNA): TGTGCTGGGGGCCTCGCGGGTTCACCCCTCCACTTT. The chain is built from TRBV2 and TRBJ1-6; TRBD1 might be the D (6 bases). CDR1 and CDR2 from the germline V gene are SNHLY and FYNNEI. This CDR3 region has 12 residues.

This clonotype was observed at least ten times. V is TRBV6-5 and J is TRBJ1-5, with TRBD1 matching 7 bases. In germline, CDR1 is MNHEY, CDR2 SVGAGI. The CDR3 is 14 residues long. J was trimmed by 7 bases and V by 4 bases; bases with no gene match: 7. The CDR3 sequence: CASSSDRAAQPQHF. The CDR3 coding sequence is TGTGCCAGCAGTTCCGACAGGGCGGCGCAGCCCCAGCATTTT.

This clonotype was counted ten times or more. The J gene is TRBJ1-1, the V gene TRBV30; 9 bases line up with TRBD1. Germline CDR1 reads GTSNPN; CDR2 reads SVGIG (reference sequence). The CDR3 runs 14 residues. J was trimmed by 5 bases and V by 3 bases; bases with no gene match: 7. CDR3 sequence: CAWREPTGGTEAFF. The CDR3 region has the DNA TGTGCCTGGAGGGAACCGACAGGGGGGACTGAAGCTTTCTTT.

This chain joins TRBV19 and TRBJ2-3; D unclear. The CDR3 is 11 amino acids. V lost 5 bases, J lost 7 bases, and 7 bases lay in between. Germline-derived CDR1 and CDR2 are LNHDA and SQIVND (reference sequence). CDR3 bases: TGTGCCAGTAGTCGCGGAAATACGCAGTATTTT. Amino acid sequence: CASSRGNTQYF.

This clonotype was observed at least ten times. One end of the junction is discordant with germline, which a read error may explain. CDR3 in DNA: TGTGCCAGCAGCTTGGTCCAGCCTAACGAAAAACTGTTTTTT. This encodes CASSLVQPNEKLFF. V usage is TRBV5-5 and J usage is TRBJ1-4; no definite D call. The CDR3 length is 14 residues. Germline V lookup: CDR1 SGHKS, CDR2 YYEKEE (reference sequence).

This clonotype has a count of ten or more. V and J are TRBV29-1 and TRBJ2-3, with TRBD2 matching 8 bases. Germline CDR1 reads SQVTM; CDR2 reads ANQGSEA. The CDR3 loop spans 15 amino acids. V shed 4 bases, J shed 0 bases, and the junction held 6 bases outside the gene matches. Here the CDR3 reads CSVVGGRRSTDTQYF. For the CDR3, the DNA is TGCAGCGTTGTCGGCGGGAGGCGGAGCACAGATACGCAGTATTTT.

This clonotype was picked up many times. The CDR3 loop reads CASSLEFGETQYF. CDR3 sequence (DNA): TGTGCCAGTAGTCTTGAGTTCGGAGAGACCCAGTACTTC. The chain recombines TRBV6-1 with TRBJ2-5, with D hard to call. The germline V gene has CDR1 MNHNS and CDR2 SASEGT. V lost 9 bases and J lost 4, with 15 bases in between. The CDR3 has 13 amino acids.

This rearrangement joins TRBV30 to TRBJ1-1, with unresolved D. The germline V and J ends were trimmed by 0 bases and 7 bases, with 6 bases remaining between them. The CDR3 length is 11 residues. Germline values: CDR1 GTSNPN, CDR2 SVGIG (reference sequence). The CDR3, as DNA: TGTGCCTGGAGTGTCACACATGAAGCTTTCTTT. This sequence encodes CAWSVTHEAFF.

This clonotype was counted only a few times. This may be a read error: a much more frequent sequence differs by one nucleotide. The chain uses TRBV3-1 and TRBJ1-1; 7 positions match TRBD1. Germline trimming cut 2 bases from V and 6 bases from J; bases unmatched to any gene: 9. The CDR3 covers 15 residues. Germline assignment: CDR1 LGHDT and CDR2 YNNKEL (reference sequence). CDR3 coding DNA: TGTGCCAGCAGCCAAAGAGTCTCAGGGGGGGCTGAAGCTTTCTTT. The encoded protein is CASSQRVSGGAEAFF.

This clonotype was observed many times. V and J are TRBV28 and TRBJ2-5; D uncertain. Trimming shortened V by 6 bases and J by 5 bases, and 10 bases separated the two germline ends. In germline, CDR1 is MDHEN, CDR2 SYDVKM. This CDR3 is 12 amino acids long. CDR3 sequence: CASSRPSETQYF. The CDR3 DNA is TGTGCCAGCAGCCGACCCTCTGAGACCCAGTACTTC.

This clonotype has a count of ten or more. This sequence joins TRBV2 and TRBJ1-5, with 8 bases that match TRBD1. Germline V gives CDR1 SNHLY, CDR2 FYNNEI. The CDR3 extends over 14 amino acids. Trimming removed 6 bases from V and 3 bases from J; junction bases left unmatched: 4. CDR3 DNA: TGTGCCAGCAGGCAGGGGGCTACCAATCAGCCCCAGCATTTT. Translation gives CASRQGATNQPQHF. The whole variable domain, filled in from reference TRBV2 and TRBJ1-5, reads EPEVTQTPSHQVTQMGQEVILRCVPISNHLYFYWYRQILGQKVEFLVSFYNNEISEKSEIFDDQFSVERPDGSNFTLKIRSTKLEDSAMYFCASRQGATNQPQHFGDGTRLSIL.

This clonotype was detected ten times or more. The chain is built from TRBV2 and TRBJ2-1, with a weak D call TRBD1 (5 bases). CDR1 SNHLY and CDR2 FYNNEI come from the germline V gene. The CDR3 loop spans 15 amino acids. Trimming stripped 5 bases from V and 0 bases from J, with 11 bases between. CDR3 sequence (DNA): TGTGCCAGCAGTAACAGGAGAGGCTCCTACAATGAGCAGTTCTTC. Protein product: CASSNRRGSYNEQFF.

This clonotype turned up a few times. The chain carries TRBV18 and TRBJ2-5, with no clear D. Per the germline V gene, CDR1 is KGHSH and CDR2 is LQKENI. The CDR3 is 14 amino acids. V was pared by 4 bases and J by 5 bases, with 14 bases between. CDR3 DNA sequence: TGTGCCAGCTCACGGGGATCTCTAGGCGAGACCCAGTACTTC. Protein sequence: CASSRGSLGETQYF.

This clonotype was recorded many times. The chain is built from TRBV20-1 and TRBJ2-7; weak D call: TRBD2 (6 bases). Trimming took 6 bases from V and 0 from J, leaving 21 bases between them. Germline V gives CDR1 DFQATT, CDR2 SNEGSKA (reference sequence). There are 16 residues in the CDR3. This CDR3 is CSATELAPGLSYEQYF. In DNA form, the CDR3 reads TGCAGTGCAACCGAACTAGCCCCCGGGCTCTCCTACGAGCAGTACTTC.

V is TRBV7-9 and J is TRBJ2-1; D may match TRBD1 or TRBD2 (5 bases each). V gave up 7 bases and J gave up 1 base, with 17 bases separating them. In germline, CDR1 is SEHNR, CDR2 FQNEAQ (reference sequence). This CDR3 contains 16 residues. The CDR3 reads CASIPYGTNSYNEQFF. The DNA for the CDR3 is TGTGCCAGCATACCGTACGGGACCAATTCCTACAATGAGCAGTTCTTC.